This section outlines one TCR beta chain sequence together with its context. Original data processing: Scientists estimated how many nucleated cells there were by amplifying reference gene primers. Clones were read by immunoSEQ multiplex PCR, and TCRdb kept only the in-frame ones, dropping some. V and J calls and clone size come straight from that table; D and trimming were deduced from the DNA. Of about 110,000 clones in the sample, 75% to 95% are singletons; the top ten hold over 1%. This sample is drawn from a study of blood T cell repertoires in COVID-19. Study background: Sites across the United States, Italy and Spain contributed samples from acute and convalescent COVID-19. Sources were T cells, B-cell-depleted T cells, or PBMCs; the material itself was cDNA or gDNA.

In germline, CDR1 is MNHEY, CDR2 SVGAGI. The CDR3 contains 16 residues. V lost 0 bases to trimming and J lost 5 bases, with 17 bases between them. The chain employs TRBV6-5 and TRBJ2-7; D may be TRBD2 (5 bases). This clonotype was sampled from a woman under 40 with acute or convalescent COVID-19. The sequenced material came from peripheral blood. CDR3 sequence reads: CASSYSLGRGTDEQYF. For the CDR3, the DNA is TGTGCCAGCAGTTACTCGTTAGGTCGGGGTACCGACGAGCAGTACTTC.